This T cell receptor beta chain was retrieved from a study of blood T cell repertoires in COVID-19 (dated by TCRdb to 2019 to 2021). In the study overall: Samples covering the acute and convalescent phases of COVID-19 were provided by collaborators in the United States, Italy and Spain. The prospective study material was composed of cDNA or gDNA derived from T cells, B-cell-depleted T cells, or PBMCs. Subjects who had been exposed to COVID-19, were actively infected with it, or had recovered from it provided the deeply sampled blood TCRbeta repertoires that made up the dataset. The repertoires were released in a freely available public database intended as a resource for research on the immune response to SARS-CoV-2. The samples were drawn from the first 160 participants of the ongoing ImmuneRACE study and from more than 1,000 subjects provided by 6 global collaborators. The sample metadata nearly always contained a de-identified subject ID, COVID-19 status, age in years and sex. Where HLA class I and class II types were available, the types were taken from metadata supplied by the sample provider, not from assay-based typing. What the work shows at the level of the full study, not this receptor alone: The amount of clinical and demographic metadata varied by source and participant and was provided uncurated.

V trim: 5 bases; J trim: 5 bases; unmatched bases: 6. Based on the germline V gene, the CDR1 and CDR2 sequences are SGHDT and YYEEEE. Measured from the cysteine to the phenylalanine, the CDR3 is 15 residues long. Only CDR3 DNA is held: 45 bases, read in frame from base 1. About this clone: No cognate antigen has been identified for it. Base quality data are lacking; no much larger clone is found one base away.

Whole blood was collected in K2EDTA tubes by collaborating institutions according to the institutions' own protocols. For TCRbeta analysis, collaborator samples were shipped as frozen whole blood, as isolated PBMCs, or as DNA extracted from either sample type. TCRbeta CDR3 regions were amplified from genomic DNA using the immunoSEQ Assay, a bias-controlled multiplex PCR. The study's processing was this. Within the assay, amplification of reference gene primers was used to estimate how many nucleated cells each sample contained. To quantify the absolute abundance of each unique TCRbeta CDR3 rearrangement, sequence reads were collapsed and filtered. For each sample, productive Simpson clonality was calculated by taking the square root of Simpson's diversity index across productive rearrangements. TCRdb provides this immuneACCESS table in a form limited to in-frame rearrangements. Some clones are lacking; in checked studies, under half of them reflect an unresolved V gene, and why the rest are absent is not known. From that table come the V and J calls and clone size; the DNA was used to work out D and trimming. This sample holds roughly 250,000 clones; around 82% were observed only once. Of the sample, around 7.8% falls within the top ten clones.

The TCR was taken from a human donor in a cohort sampled during active COVID-19. The V and J segments used are TRBV5-6 and TRBJ2-2, and 10 junction bases match TRBD1. Material for sequencing was peripheral blood. The CDR3 in this case is CASRDRGIVTGELFF. The sequenced DNA: TGTGCCAGCAGGGACAGGGGGATCGTTACCGGGGAGCTGTTTTTT.